The 10 T cell receptor beta chains given below trace back to one sample, sequenced in a study of OX40 agonist ivuxolimab in advanced cancers. Profiled with immunoSEQ multiplex PCR; TCRdb holds only in-frame clones, not every one. Of some 25,000 clones in the sample, 60% to 85% were seen once. Source: CD4+ or CD8+ T cells sorted from blood, taken in a trial of the OX40 agonist ivuxolimab. The source is an adult with an advanced solid tumor such as melanoma, head and neck, liver or kidney cancer.

This chain connects TRBV18 to TRBJ1-1; D is unclear. The CDR3 is 14 residues long. Germline V gene lookup returns CDR1 KGHSH and CDR2 LQKENI. V was pared by 0 bases and J by 8 bases, with 13 bases between. This CDR3 reads CASSPPSALREAFF. The CDR3 DNA is TGTGCCAGCTCACCACCTTCTGCACTCCGAGAAGCTTTCTTT. The entire variable domain, with the rest obtained from reference TRBV18 and TRBJ1-1, is as follows: NAGVMQNPRHLVRRRGQEARLRCSPMKGHSHVYWYRQLPEEGLKFMVYLQKENIIDESGMPKERFSAEFPKEGPSILRIQQVVRGDSAAYFCASSPPSALREAFFGQGTRLTVV.

The rearrangement joins TRBV7-2 to TRBJ2-5; tentative D call: TRBD1 (5 bases). The V gene lost 1 base and the J gene lost 7 bases, with 19 bases spanning the gap. Germline CDR1 is SGHTA and CDR2 is FQGNSA. CDR3 length: 16 amino acids. Written as DNA, the CDR3 is TGTGCCAGCAGCTTAGGCCCTTTTCGGCAGGGTGGGACCCAGTACTTC. It is translated as CASSLGPFRQGGTQYF.

The chain employs TRBV7-2 and TRBJ1-2; D is possibly TRBD1 (5 bases). Germline CDR1 is SGHTA and CDR2 is FQGNSA. This CDR3 region has 12 residues. V gave up 1 base and J gave up 5 bases, with 5 bases separating them. The CDR3 is CASSLEGYGYTF. The CDR3 DNA reads as TGTGCCAGCAGCTTAGAGGGGTATGGCTACACCTTC. The variable domain in full, completed from reference TRBV7-2 and TRBJ1-2, reads GAGVSQSPSNKVTEKGKDVELRCDPISGHTALYWYRQSLGQGLEFLIYFQGNSAPDKSGLPSDRFSAERTGGSVSTLTIQRTQQEDSAVYLCASSLEGYGYTFGSGTRLTVV.

The CDR3 here is CASSFTAGGSYEQYF. CDR3 DNA: TGTGCCAGCAGCTTTACCGCAGGAGGCTCCTACGAGCAGTACTTC. The rearrangement links TRBV7-8 to TRBJ2-7, with TRBD2 as a possible D gene (5 bases). This CDR3 is built from 15 residues. V was shortened by 3 bases and J by 0 bases, with 12 bases between the two germline ends. Germline V gene lookup returns CDR1 SGHVS and CDR2 FQNEAQ.

The genes are TRBV27 and TRBJ1-3; no reliable D call. CDR3 size: 13 residues. The germline V and J ends were trimmed by 7 bases and 0 bases, with 7 bases remaining between them. Germline CDR1 is MNHEY and CDR2 is SMNVEV (reference sequence). The CDR3 protein is CASTGNSGNTIYF. The CDR3 bases are TGTGCCAGCACGGGCAACTCTGGAAACACCATATATTTT.

The chain employs TRBV28 and TRBJ1-3; D gene unclear. V gave up 6 bases and J gave up 3 bases, with 9 bases separating them. The CDR3 contains 13 residues. Germline values: CDR1 MDHEN, CDR2 SYDVKM. This chain's CDR3 is CASSWGYGNTIYF. The CDR3 DNA sequence: TGTGCCAGCAGCTGGGGATATGGAAACACCATATATTTT.

The V call is TRBV6-5, the J call TRBJ1-1; possible D gene TRBD1, 6 bases. The germline V and J ends were trimmed by 2 bases and 0 bases, with 13 bases remaining between them. Germline-derived CDR1 and CDR2 are MNHEY and SVGAGI. CDR3 length: 16 amino acids. The CDR3 spells CASSYGGGRLNTEAFF. In nucleotides, the CDR3 is TGTGCCAGCAGTTACGGGGGGGGGCGATTGAACACTGAAGCTTTCTTT.

The chain employs TRBV15 and TRBJ1-6; no firm D call. CDR3 length equals 13 residues. Trimming cost V 1 base and J 7 bases, with 5 bases left between them. Germline V gene sequence: CDR1 LNHNV, CDR2 YYDKDF (reference sequence). CDR3 amino acids: CATSRGRNSPLHF. CDR3 nucleotide sequence: TGTGCCACCAGCAGAGGGAGGAATTCACCCCTCCACTTT.

The chain couples TRBV30 to TRBJ2-4, with D perhaps matching TRBD1 (5 bases). Deletions cut 6 bases from V and 2 bases from J, with 11 bases between. CDR1 and CDR2 from the germline V gene are GTSNPN and SVGIG (reference sequence). The CDR3 has 13 residues. The CDR3 DNA is TGTGCCTGCCTACAGGTTTCCAAAAACATTCAGTACTTC. It codes for CACLQVSKNIQYF.

V and J are TRBV7-3 and TRBJ1-2, with D unclear. There are 13 residues in the CDR3. Trimming took 6 bases from V and 8 from J, leaving 16 bases between them. In germline, CDR1 is SGHTA, CDR2 FQGTGA. The CDR3 loop is CASSPGPGNGYTF. Written as DNA, the CDR3 is TGTGCCAGCAGTCCCGGGCCGGGCAACGGCTACACCTTC.